In this sample, the clone carrying this TCR beta chain turned up many times. Its cognate antigen is unknown. The lymph nodes were axillary draining lymph nodes from breast cancer patients. The data are from a study of breast tumors, draining lymph nodes, adjacent tissues. Study findings and constraints: Tumor repertoires ranked between lymph nodes and nontumor tissue in diversity, with V and J gene preferences. Compared with basal-like, luminal-like tumors shared significantly more repertoire with nontumor tissue. Most tumor T cells seemingly derive from lymph node, then expand in tumor.

The CDR3 runs 12 residues. Trimming stripped 2 bases from V and 6 bases from J, with 6 bases between. CDR1 is LNHNV and CDR2 is YYDKDF in the germline V gene (reference sequence). TCRdb redid the calling of the multiplex PCR reads with MiXCR, one entry per CDR3 protein. The sample has approximately 280,000 distinct CDR3 sequences, over 25% seen once. This clonotype originated in a female donor with breast cancer. Some clones in this sample may be carry-over from other donors' samples. V is TRBV15 and J is TRBJ2-3; D is possibly TRBD1 (5 bases). The material sequenced was axillary lymph node tissue. CDR3 residues: CATSRNRDTQYF. Here the CDR3 DNA reads TGTGCCACCAGCAGAAACAGGGATACGCAGTATTTT. The whole variable domain, filled in from reference TRBV15 and TRBJ2-3, reads DAMVIQNPRYQVTQFGKPVTLSCSQTLNHNVMYWYQQKSSQAPKLLFHYYDKDFNNEADTPDNFQSRRPNTSFCFLDIRSPGLGDTAMYLCATSRNRDTQYFGPGTRLTVL.